The entry below describes one T cell receptor (beta chain). Its antigen is not identified. The CDR3 spans 18 residues. V shed 2 bases, J shed 6 bases, and the junction held 11 bases outside the gene matches. Per germline, CDR1 SGHVS and CDR2 FQNEAQ. This sample is part of a study of a mutant IDH1 vaccine in newly diagnosed glioma. Some clones are missing from TCRdb's copy, which holds only in-frame ones; the method was immunoSEQ multiplex PCR. The top ten hold around 3.5% of the sample, which has more than 55,000 clones, under 90% seen once. Stated time point: week 11, during vaccination. Every single dose of the vaccine, 300 ug of mutant IDH1 20-mer peptide, came with topical imiquimod.

This material consisted of PBMCs, taken from a glioma patient whose treatment included an IDH1 peptide vaccine. The sequence was obtained from a man aged 25 to 40 with glioma. This sequence joins TRBV7-8 and TRBJ1-5, with 12 positions matching TRBD1. The CDR3 nucleotides are TGTGCCAGCAGCTTAAGTGGGACAGGGGGCGCGAGGGCTCAGCCCCAGCATTTT. This gives the protein CASSLSGTGGARAQPQHF.